The sequence of this T cell receptor (beta chain) was determined in a study of identical twins. Germline values: CDR1 SEHNR, CDR2 FQNEAQ (reference sequence). V dropped 6 bases and J dropped 0 bases, with 17 bases sitting between them. This CDR3 is built from 16 residues. Using its own MiXCR run on the 5' RACE reads, TCRdb lists one record per CDR3 protein. The table shows about 530,000 distinct CDR3 sequences, with about 22% occurring only once. In its sample, this clonotype was seen a few times. The same sample was also studied in work on yellow fever vaccine responses in identical twins.

The receptor was isolated from a woman younger than 30 in good health. Sequencing was performed on CD4+ T cells sorted from blood. V and J are TRBV7-9 and TRBJ1-2; no clear D. CDR3 amino acids: CASSPGGTESNYGYTF. The DNA of the CDR3 is TGTGCCAGCAGTCCCGGTGGCACAGAGTCTAACTATGGCTACACCTTC.